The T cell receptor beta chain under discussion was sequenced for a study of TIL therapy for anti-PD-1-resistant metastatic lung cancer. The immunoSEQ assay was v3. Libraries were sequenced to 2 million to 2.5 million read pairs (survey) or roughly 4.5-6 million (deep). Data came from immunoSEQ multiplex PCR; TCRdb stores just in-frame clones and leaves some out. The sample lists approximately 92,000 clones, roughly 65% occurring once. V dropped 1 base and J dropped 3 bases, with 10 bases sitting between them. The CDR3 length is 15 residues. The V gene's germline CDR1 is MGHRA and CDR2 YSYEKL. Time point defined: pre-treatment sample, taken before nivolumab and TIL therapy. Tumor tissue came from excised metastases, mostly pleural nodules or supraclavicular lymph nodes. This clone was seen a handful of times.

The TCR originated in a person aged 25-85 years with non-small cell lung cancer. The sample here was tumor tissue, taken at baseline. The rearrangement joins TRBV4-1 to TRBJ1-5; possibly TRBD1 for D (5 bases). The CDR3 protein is CASSQGWGLNQPQHF. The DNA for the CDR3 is TGCGCCAGCAGCCAAGGTTGGGGCCTCAATCAGCCCCAGCATTTT.